One sample yielded the 11 T cell receptor beta chains listed below, sequenced in a study of blood T cell repertoires in COVID-19. Clones were read by immunoSEQ multiplex PCR, and TCRdb kept only the in-frame ones, dropping some. The table shows under 400,000 clones, with approximately 86% occurring only once. The sample consisted of PBMCs or T cells enriched from blood (not recorded which). Every receptor here comes from a woman aged 40 to 55 with acute COVID-19.

This clone appeared a single time. The rearrangement links TRBV5-8 to TRBJ2-7, with D perhaps matching TRBD2 (6 bases). The V end was cut by 2 bases, the J end by 4 bases, with 10 bases between. The CDR3 totals 13 residues. From germline, CDR1 is SGHTS and CDR2 YDEGEE. DNA of the CDR3: TGTGCCAGCAGCTTAACCGGGAGTTACGAGCAGTACTTC. It specifies CASSLTGSYEQYF.

The J gene is TRBJ2-1, the V gene TRBV19; D possibly corresponds to TRBD2 (5 bases). The CDR3 runs to 14 residues. V lost 5 bases and J 10 bases, leaving 18 bases between the germline ends. CDR1 is LNHDA and CDR2 is SQIVND in the germline V gene (reference sequence). CDR3 sequence: CASSPLTPGMEQFF. The CDR3, as DNA: TGTGCCAGTAGTCCCCTAACCCCCGGGATGGAGCAGTTCTTC.

This sequence joins TRBV7-2 and TRBJ1-1, with D perhaps TRBD1 (5 bases). Germline V CDR1 and CDR2: SGHTA, FQGNSA. This CDR3 is 14 amino acids long. V lost 0 bases and J 7 bases, leaving 12 bases between the germline ends. CDR3 amino acids: CASSLALTGDEAFF. The CDR3 DNA reads TGTGCCAGCAGCTTAGCGCTGACGGGGGATGAAGCTTTCTTT.

This chain uses TRBV6-5 with TRBJ1-6; D call uncertain. The length of the CDR3 is 15 residues. V was trimmed by 4 bases and J by 0 bases, leaving 7 bases between them. Per the germline V gene, CDR1 is MNHEY and CDR2 is SVGAGI. The CDR3 DNA follows: TGTGCCAGCAGTTTTGGTAGCTCCTATAATTCACCCCTCCACTTT. Translating it yields CASSFGSSYNSPLHF.

This clone was detected only a few times. The chain couples TRBV27 to TRBJ1-1; 8 bases fit TRBD1. V lost 6 bases, J lost 1 base, and 7 bases stayed unmatched. The CDR3 spans 15 residues. Germline values: CDR1 MNHEY, CDR2 SMNVEV (reference sequence). CDR3 sequence: CASRTGVPQNTEAFF. CDR3 nucleotides: TGTGCCAGCAGGACAGGGGTCCCTCAGAACACTGAAGCTTTCTTT.

The V and J genes are TRBV4-2 and TRBJ1-4, with a possible D match to TRBD1 (6 bases). V was shortened by 0 bases and J by 7 bases, with 9 bases between the two germline ends. Per the germline V gene, CDR1 is LGHNA and CDR2 is YNFKEQ. The CDR3 is 14 residues long. The chain's CDR3 is CASSQEQGREKLFF. The CDR3 DNA follows: TGTGCCAGCAGCCAAGAGCAGGGGCGTGAAAAACTGTTTTTT.

The chain has TRBV7-2 and TRBJ2-1, with 10 bases aligning to TRBD2. The CDR3 extends over 14 amino acids. V was pared by 5 bases and J by 4 bases, with 2 bases of the junction left unmatched. The V gene's germline CDR1 is SGHTA and CDR2 FQGNSA. CDR3 in DNA: TGTGCCAGCAGCGCTAGCGGGGGTTACAATGAGCAGTTCTTC. The encoded protein is CASSASGGYNEQFF.

The genes are TRBV11-2 and TRBJ2-7, with 11 bases fitting TRBD1. The germline gives CDR1 SGHAT, CDR2 FQNNGV. The CDR3 covers 14 residues. V trimming: 6 bases; J trimming: 5 bases; junction bases outside the gene matches: 6. CDR3 in amino acids: CASRQGTGGDEQYF. The CDR3 DNA follows: TGTGCCAGCAGACAAGGGACAGGGGGGGACGAGCAGTACTTC.

The genes are TRBV7-3 and TRBJ2-1; 7 bases are shared with TRBD1. Germline CDR1 is SGHTA and CDR2 is FQGTGA. Unmatched junction bases numbered 6, after V lost 5 bases and J lost 2 bases. The CDR3 runs to 15 residues. CDR3 coding DNA: TGTGCCAGCAGCCGAGACAGGGCTACCTACAATGAGCAGTTCTTC. Encoded protein: CASSRDRATYNEQFF.

The chain has TRBV7-9 and TRBJ2-5; 7 bases match TRBD2. The CDR3 is 16 residues long. CDR1 and CDR2 from the germline V gene are SEHNR and FQNEAQ (reference sequence). V was clipped by 5 bases and J by 5 bases; unmatched bases: 14. In nucleotides, the CDR3 is TGTGCCAGCAGCCAAAACGAAGGACTAGTGGGCGAGACCCAGTACTTC. Protein product: CASSQNEGLVGETQYF.

V is TRBV11-2 and J is TRBJ1-1; 7 nucleotides agree with TRBD1. V lost 2 bases, J lost 4 bases, and 7 bases stayed unmatched. Germline V gene lookup returns CDR1 SGHAT and CDR2 FQNNGV. CDR3 length: 15 amino acids. CDR3 sequence reads: CASSLLAGGVTEAFF. In DNA form, the CDR3 reads TGTGCCAGCAGCTTACTTGCAGGGGGAGTCACTGAAGCTTTCTTT. The entire variable domain, with the rest obtained from reference TRBV11-2 and TRBJ1-1, is as follows: EAGVAQSPRYKIIEKRQSVAFWCNPISGHATLYWYQQILGQGPKLLIQFQNNGVVDDSQLPKDRFSAERLKGVDSTLKIQPAKLEDSAVYLCASSLLAGGVTEAFFGQGTRLTVV.